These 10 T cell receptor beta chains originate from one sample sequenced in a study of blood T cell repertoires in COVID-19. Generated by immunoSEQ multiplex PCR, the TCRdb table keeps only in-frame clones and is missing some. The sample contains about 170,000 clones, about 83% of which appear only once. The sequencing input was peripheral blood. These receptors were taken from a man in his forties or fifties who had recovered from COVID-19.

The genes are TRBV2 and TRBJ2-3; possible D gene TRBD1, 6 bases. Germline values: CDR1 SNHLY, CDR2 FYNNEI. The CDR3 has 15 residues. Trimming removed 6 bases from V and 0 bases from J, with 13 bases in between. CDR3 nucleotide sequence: TGTGCCAGCAGCAAAAACGGACAGAGCACAGATACGCAGTATTTT. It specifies CASSKNGQSTDTQYF.

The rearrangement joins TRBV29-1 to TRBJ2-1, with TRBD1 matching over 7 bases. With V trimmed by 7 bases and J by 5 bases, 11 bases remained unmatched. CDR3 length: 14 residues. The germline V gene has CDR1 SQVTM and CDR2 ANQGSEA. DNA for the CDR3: TGCAGCGGTACCTCCGGGACAGAGGACAATGAGCAGTTCTTC. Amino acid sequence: CSGTSGTEDNEQFF.

CDR3 in amino acids: CASSQDGAGGPYEQYF. The CDR3 coding sequence is TGTGCCAGCAGCCAAGATGGGGCGGGAGGGCCCTACGAGCAGTACTTC. The chain combines TRBV4-2 with TRBJ2-7, with TRBD2 identical over 9 bases. With 0 bases clipped from V and 2 bases from J, the junction kept 5 bases outside the gene matches. Germline V CDR1 and CDR2: LGHNA, YNFKEQ. The CDR3 length is 16 residues.

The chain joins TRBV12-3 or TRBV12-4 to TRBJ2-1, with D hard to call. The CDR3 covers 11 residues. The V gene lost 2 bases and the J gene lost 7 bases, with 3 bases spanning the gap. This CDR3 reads CASSLRNEQFF. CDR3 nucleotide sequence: TGTGCCAGCAGTTTACGGAATGAGCAGTTCTTC.

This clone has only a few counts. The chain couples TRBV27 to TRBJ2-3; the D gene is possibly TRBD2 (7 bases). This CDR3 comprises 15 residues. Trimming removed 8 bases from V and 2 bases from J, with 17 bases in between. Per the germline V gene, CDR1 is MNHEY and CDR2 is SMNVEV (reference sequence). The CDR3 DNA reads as TGTGCCAGCGGGGAAGGGGGGGAGCTCACAGATACGCAGTATTTT. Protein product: CASGEGGELTDTQYF.

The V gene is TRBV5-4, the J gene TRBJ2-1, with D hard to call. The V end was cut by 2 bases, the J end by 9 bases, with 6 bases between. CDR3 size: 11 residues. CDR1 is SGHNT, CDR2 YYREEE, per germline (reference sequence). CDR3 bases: TGTGCCAGCAGCTTAGCTGCTGAGCAGTTCTTC. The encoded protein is CASSLAAEQFF.

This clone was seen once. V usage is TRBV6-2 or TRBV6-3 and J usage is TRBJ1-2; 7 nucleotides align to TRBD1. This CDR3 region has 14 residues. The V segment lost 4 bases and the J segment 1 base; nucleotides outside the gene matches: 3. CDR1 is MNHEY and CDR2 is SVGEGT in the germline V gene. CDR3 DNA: TGTGCCAGCAGTTCCCGACAGGGTAACTATGGCTACACCTTC. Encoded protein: CASSSRQGNYGYTF.

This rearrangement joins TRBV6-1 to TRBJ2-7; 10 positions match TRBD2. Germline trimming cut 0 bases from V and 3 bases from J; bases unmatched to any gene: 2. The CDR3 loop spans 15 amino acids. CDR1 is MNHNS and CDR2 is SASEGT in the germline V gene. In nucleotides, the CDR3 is TGTGCCAGCAGTGAAGCAGGGACTAGCGTCTACGAGCAGTACTTC. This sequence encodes CASSEAGTSVYEQYF.

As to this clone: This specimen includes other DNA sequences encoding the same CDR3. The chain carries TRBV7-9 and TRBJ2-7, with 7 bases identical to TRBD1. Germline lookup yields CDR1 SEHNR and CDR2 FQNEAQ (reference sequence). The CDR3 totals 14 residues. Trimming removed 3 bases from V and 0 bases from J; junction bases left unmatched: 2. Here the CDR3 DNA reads TGTGCCAGCAGCTTGGGACAGTCCTCCTACGAGCAGTACTTC. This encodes CASSLGQSSYEQYF. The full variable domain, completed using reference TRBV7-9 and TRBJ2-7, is DTGVSQNPRHKITKRGQNVTFRCDPISEHNRLYWYRQTLGQGPEFLTYFQNEAQLEKSRLLSDRFSAERPKGSFSTLEIQRTEQGDSAMYLCASSLGQSSYEQYFGPGTRLTVT.

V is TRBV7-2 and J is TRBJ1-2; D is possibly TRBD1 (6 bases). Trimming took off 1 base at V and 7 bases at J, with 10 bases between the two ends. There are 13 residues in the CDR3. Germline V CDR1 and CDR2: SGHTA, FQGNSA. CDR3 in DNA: TGTGCCAGCAGCTTAGGCAGGGGCGGTGGCTACACCTTC. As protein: CASSLGRGGGYTF. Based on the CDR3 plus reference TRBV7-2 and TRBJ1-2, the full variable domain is GAGVSQSPSNKVTEKGKDVELRCDPISGHTALYWYRQSLGQGLEFLIYFQGNSAPDKSGLPSDRFSAERTGGSVSTLTIQRTQQEDSAVYLCASSLGRGGGYTFGSGTRLTVV.